The next 20 T cell receptor beta chains were all read from a single sample in a study of PD-1 blockade in classical Hodgkin lymphoma. The time point: cycle 4 day 1 (C4D1), after more than five weeks of nivolumab. Patients all relapsed after autologous stem cell transplantation, and there was variation in brentuximab vedotin exposure. Assay used: immunoSEQ multiplex PCR; TCRdb lists only in-frame clones, some missing. The repertoire includes 20,000 to 25,000 clones, approximately 70% of them detected once, and roughly 27% sits in the top ten. This specimen was peripheral blood mononuclear cells (PBMCs), taken before the fourth cycle of nivolumab. These receptors all come from a human donor with classical Hodgkin lymphoma.

The genes are TRBV6-5 and TRBJ1-1; weak D call: TRBD1 (5 bases). CDR1 MNHEY and CDR2 SVGAGI come from the germline V gene. Trimming cost V 5 bases and J 3 bases, with 10 bases left between them. The CDR3 is 13 amino acids. CDR3 sequence: CASSEAGHTEAFF. For the CDR3, the DNA is TGTGCCAGCAGTGAAGCAGGGCACACTGAAGCTTTCTTT.

The chain joins TRBV25-1 to TRBJ1-6; perhaps TRBD1 as D (6 bases). The CDR3 extends over 15 amino acids. Trimming took 3 bases from V and 7 from J, leaving 13 bases between them. Germline V gene lookup returns CDR1 MGHDK and CDR2 SYGVNS. This chain's CDR3 is CASSDSQGGNSPLHF. The CDR3 nucleotides are TGTGCCAGCAGTGATTCACAGGGTGGGAATTCACCCCTCCACTTT.

For this clone: The junction departs from germline at one end; a sequencing error may be responsible. The J gene is TRBJ2-1, the V gene TRBV5-4; D is unclear. This CDR3 comprises 15 residues. Per germline, CDR1 SGHNT and CDR2 YYREEE (reference sequence). DNA of the CDR3: TGCGCCAGCAGCCAAGAAATAGGGTTGGACAATGAGCAGTTCTTC. Its protein is CASSQEIGLDNEQFF. Full variable domain (missing parts from reference TRBV5-4 and TRBJ2-1): ETGVTQSPTHLIKTRGQQVTLRCSSQSGHNTVSWYQQALGQGPQFIFQYYREEENGRGNFPPRFSGLQFPNYSSELNVNALELDDSALYLCASSQEIGLDNEQFFGPGTRLTVL.

The chain joins TRBV7-7 to TRBJ1-4; a weak D match, TRBD1 (6 bases). The CDR3 runs 13 residues. V was pared by 5 bases and J by 12 bases, with 16 bases between. Germline CDR1 reads SSHAT; CDR2 reads FNYEAQ (reference sequence). CDR3 in DNA: TGTGCCAGCAGCGTAAACAGGGCCGGAGAACTGTTTTTT. Encoded protein: CASSVNRAGELFF. The full variable domain, rest sourced from reference TRBV7-7 and TRBJ1-4, is GAGVSQSPRYKVTKRGQDVTLRCDPISSHATLYWYQQALGQGPEFLTYFNYEAQPDKSGLPSDRFSAERPEGSISTLTIQRTEQRDSAMYRCASSVNRAGELFFGSGTQLSVL.

The V call is TRBV28, the J call TRBJ2-1; D remains ambiguous. The germline V and J ends were trimmed by 7 bases and 4 bases, with 14 bases remaining between them. This CDR3 has 14 amino acids. Germline CDR1 MDHEN, CDR2 SYDVKM. The CDR3 nucleotides are TGTGCCAGCAAGAAAGAGGTAGCTTACAATGAGCAGTTCTTC. Its translation is CASKKEVAYNEQFF.

The gene calls are TRBV5-6 and TRBJ1-2; D uncertain. Germline CDR1 and CDR2: SGHDT and YYEEEE. The CDR3 has 12 residues. V was cut by 0 bases and J by 8 bases, with 8 bases left in between. The CDR3 bases are TGTGCCAGCAGCTTGGGATCACCCGGCTACACCTTC. Its translation: CASSLGSPGYTF.

In its sample, this clone was seen a few times. J is TRBJ1-5 and V is TRBV5-1; D call uncertain. This CDR3 has 15 residues. Deletions cut 4 bases from V and 1 base from J, with 12 bases between. CDR1 and CDR2 (germline): SGHRS, YFSETQ. In DNA form, the CDR3 reads TGCGCCAGCAGCCCCGGGTTGGGGAGCAATCAGCCCCAGCATTTT. Translation: CASSPGLGSNQPQHF.

This rearrangement joins TRBV6-4 to TRBJ1-3; the D is unclear. V was pared by 5 bases and J by 0 bases, with 8 bases between. CDR1 and CDR2 (germline): MRHNA, SNTAGT. The CDR3 sequence is 14 residues long. CDR3: CASSWTYSGNTIYF. Written as DNA, the CDR3 is TGTGCCAGCAGTTGGACCTACTCTGGAAACACCATATATTTT.

This chain connects TRBV5-1 to TRBJ2-3; D may be TRBD1 (5 bases). CDR1 is SGHRS and CDR2 is YFSETQ in the germline V gene. The CDR3 has 14 residues. V lost 3 bases, J lost 1 base, and 9 bases lay in between. The CDR3 loop reads CASSSDSRTDTQYF. CDR3 coding DNA: TGCGCCAGCAGCTCTGACAGCCGCACAGATACGCAGTATTTT. The full variable domain, completed using reference TRBV5-1 and TRBJ2-3, is KAGVTQTPRYLIKTRGQQVTLSCSPISGHRSVSWYQQTPGQGLQFLFEYFSETQRNKGNFPGRFSGRQFSNSRSEMNVSTLELGDSALYLCASSSDSRTDTQYFGPGTRLTVL.

The chain employs TRBV18 and TRBJ1-2, with TRBD1 matching 11 bases. Unmatched junction bases numbered 7, after V lost 3 bases and J lost 4 bases. Germline assignment: CDR1 KGHSH and CDR2 LQKENI. This CDR3 contains 16 residues. The CDR3 loop reads CASSPSGTGGLYGYTF. CDR3 DNA: TGTGCCAGCTCACCCTCCGGGACAGGGGGACTCTATGGCTACACCTTC.

This rearrangement joins TRBV4-3 to TRBJ2-7, with D tentatively TRBD1 (6 bases). V lost 1 base and J 3 bases, leaving 10 bases between the germline ends. CDR1 is LGHNA, CDR2 YSLEER, per germline. CDR3 size: 14 residues. The CDR3 sequence is CASSQATGHYEQYF. CDR3 DNA sequence: TGCGCCAGCAGCCAAGCCACAGGGCACTACGAGCAGTACTTC.

The CDR3: CASSLGVGTYGYTF. In DNA form, the CDR3 reads TGTGCCAGCAGCTTAGGGGTGGGGACCTATGGCTACACCTTC. The V and J genes are TRBV11-3 and TRBJ1-2; TRBD1 might be the D (5 bases). Germline CDR1 and CDR2: SGHNT and YENEEA. Trimming took 1 base from V and 4 from J, leaving 10 bases between them. CDR3 size: 14 residues.

The rearrangement uses TRBV19 and TRBJ2-1; D call uncertain. With 6 bases removed from V and 1 base from J, the gap between germline ends came to 10 bases. The CDR3 loop spans 14 amino acids. Looked up from germline, CDR1 is LNHDA and CDR2 is SQIVND (reference sequence). CDR3 region: CASSSEGSYNEQFF. CDR3 nucleotide sequence: TGTGCCAGTAGCTCCGAAGGTTCCTACAATGAGCAGTTCTTC.

A word on this clone: Other DNA sequences from this sample encode an identical CDR3 as well. This chain joins TRBV27 and TRBJ1-5; D call uncertain. The CDR3 consists of 14 residues. Trimming stripped 5 bases from V and 0 bases from J, with 8 bases between. Germline lookup yields CDR1 MNHEY and CDR2 SMNVEV (reference sequence). The CDR3 sequence is CASSPNYSNQPQHF. The CDR3 nucleotides read TGTGCCAGCAGTCCCAACTATAGCAATCAGCCCCAGCATTTT.

The V gene is TRBV7-2, the J gene TRBJ2-3; 7 bases are a match to TRBD1. The V and J ends lost 4 bases and 4 bases, in that order; junction bases with no gene match: 8. CDR1 is SGHTA and CDR2 is FQGNSA in the germline V gene. The CDR3 runs 15 residues. The CDR3 protein is CASSSQTGPADTQYF. The CDR3 coding sequence is TGTGCCAGCAGCTCACAGACAGGGCCGGCAGATACGCAGTATTTT.

This chain links TRBV5-1 with TRBJ2-1, with TRBD2 identical over 9 bases. Germline CDR1 and CDR2: SGHRS and YFSETQ. After removal of 2 bases from V and 5 bases from J, the junction contained 11 bases not matched to a gene. The CDR3 has 17 amino acids. This CDR3 is CASSLLPGGGGDNEQFF. In DNA form, the CDR3 reads TGCGCCAGCAGCTTACTACCCGGCGGGGGGGGCGACAATGAGCAGTTCTTC.

This rearrangement joins TRBV28 to TRBJ2-1; D may be TRBD1 or TRBD2 (5 bases each). This CDR3 is 13 amino acids long. Germline lookup yields CDR1 MDHEN and CDR2 SYDVKM. V gave up 10 bases and J gave up 5 bases, with 15 bases separating them. The CDR3: CATTGTLHNEQFF. The CDR3 DNA is TGTGCCACCACCGGGACGCTACACAATGAGCAGTTCTTC.

J is TRBJ1-6 and V is TRBV2; D perhaps matches TRBD1 (6 bases). V was cut by 3 bases and J by 7 bases, with 10 bases left in between. The germline gives CDR1 SNHLY, CDR2 FYNNEI. This CDR3 region has 14 residues. In DNA form, the CDR3 reads TGTGCCAGCAGTGACGGTCAGGGGAATTCACCCCTCCACTTT. As protein: CASSDGQGNSPLHF.

The chain links TRBV7-2 to TRBJ2-1; the D gene is possibly TRBD1 (6 bases). V lost 1 base and J lost 0, with 16 bases in between. The germline V gene encodes CDR1 SGHTA and CDR2 FQGNSA. CDR3 length equals 18 residues. In nucleotides, the CDR3 is TGTGCCAGCAGCTTAGGTTATCTAGGACAGAGCTCCTACAATGAGCAGTTCTTC. Translation gives CASSLGYLGQSSYNEQFF.

This clone was seen at least ten times. The CDR3: CASSQGQGILGEQYF. The CDR3 coding sequence is TGCGCCAGCAGCCAAGGACAGGGGATTTTGGGCGAGCAGTACTTC. The genes are TRBV4-3 and TRBJ2-7, with 8 positions matching TRBD1. The CDR3 contains 15 residues. V lost 1 base and J lost 6; bases outside the gene matches: 8. The germline CDR1 and CDR2 sequences are LGHNA and YSLEER.